The 8 T cell receptor beta chains reported below all come from one sample, sequenced in a study of OX40 agonist ivuxolimab in advanced cancers. Generated by immunoSEQ multiplex PCR, the TCRdb table keeps only in-frame clones and is missing some. The table records 57,000 or so clones, roughly 80% of them present only once. The sequencing used CD4+ or CD8+ T cells sorted from blood, collected in a trial of the OX40 agonist ivuxolimab. The receptors were sampled from an adult with an advanced solid tumor such as melanoma, head and neck, liver or kidney cancer.

The rearrangement uses TRBV7-9 and TRBJ2-1, with TRBD2 matching 11 bases. Trimming cost V 1 base and J 7 bases; bases outside gene matches: 6. Per germline, CDR1 SEHNR and CDR2 FQNEAQ (reference sequence). The CDR3 has 16 residues. This chain's CDR3 is CASSLEGLAALNEQFF. DNA for the CDR3: TGTGCCAGCAGCTTAGAGGGACTAGCGGCTCTAAATGAGCAGTTCTTC.

The gene calls are TRBV7-2 and TRBJ2-2; D is possibly TRBD2 (6 bases). The CDR3 has 17 residues. The V and J ends lost 4 bases and 1 base respectively, with 16 bases between them. The germline gives CDR1 SGHTA, CDR2 FQGNSA. The CDR3, as DNA: TGTGCCAGCAGCTGGCCGAGGAGGGCCGGGAACACCGGGGAGCTGTTTTTT. This codes for CASSWPRRAGNTGELFF.

This chain links TRBV10-3 with TRBJ2-5; D gene unclear. The DNA end is more similar to TRBJ2-7, so the J call may be wrong. CDR3 length equals 13 residues. CDR1 is ENHRY and CDR2 is SYGVKD in the germline V gene. The CDR3 protein is CAIRGLAEYEQYF. CDR3 in DNA: TGTGCCATCAGAGGGTTAGCAGAGTACGAGCAGTACTTC.

CDR3 sequence: CASSYGTGLSGETQYF. The CDR3 DNA reads TGCGCCAGCAGCTACGGGACGGGTCTTTCAGGAGAGACCCAGTACTTC. The chain has TRBV5-1 and TRBJ2-5; D is perhaps TRBD1 or TRBD2 (5 bases each). From germline, CDR1 is SGHRS and CDR2 YFSETQ. Trimming removed 3 bases from V and 4 bases from J, with 19 bases in between. The CDR3 is 16 amino acids.

This clone was recorded a few times. The chain joins TRBV5-4 to TRBJ2-3; the D gene is possibly TRBD2 (7 bases). Germline lookup yields CDR1 SGHNT and CDR2 YYREEE (reference sequence). The CDR3 runs 20 residues. Between the trimmed V and J ends, which lost 0 bases and 6 bases, there was a span of 29 bases. CDR3 sequence: CASSLAGGSKWTRALDTQYF. DNA of the CDR3: TGTGCCAGCAGCTTGGCGGGGGGCTCCAAGTGGACTAGAGCATTGGATACGCAGTATTTT.

This chain uses TRBV14 with TRBJ2-3, with D maybe TRBD1 (6 bases). The germline gives CDR1 SGHDN, CDR2 FVKESK. With 4 bases removed from V and 6 bases from J, the gap between germline ends came to 14 bases. The CDR3 consists of 14 residues. CDR3 bases: TGTGCCAGCAGCCGCAGGGGAATTGCGGATACGCAGTATTTT. It yields the protein CASSRRGIADTQYF.

This chain links TRBV9 with TRBJ1-6, with no clear D. This CDR3 spans 14 amino acids. Looked up from germline, CDR1 is SGDLS and CDR2 is YYNGEE. V lost 0 bases to trimming and J lost 7 bases, with 8 bases between them. The CDR3 spells CASSVGTDNSPLHF. DNA for the CDR3: TGTGCCAGCAGCGTAGGGACCGACAATTCACCCCTCCACTTT.

The V gene is TRBV7-6, the J gene TRBJ2-3; D ambiguous. The CDR3 contains 16 residues. CDR1 is SGHVS and CDR2 is FNYEAQ in the germline V gene. The V and J ends lost 2 bases and 1 base respectively, with 13 bases between them. The CDR3 bases are TGTGCCAGCAGCTTAAAGCGAGAGAAGCGCACAGATACGCAGTATTTT. Its protein is CASSLKREKRTDTQYF.